These 15 T cell receptor beta chains share one sample of origin, sequenced in a study of T cell responses to AZD1222 COVID-19 vaccine. The protocol was immunoSEQ multiplex PCR, while the TCRdb copy is restricted to in-frame clones and leaves out a portion. The repertoire holds around 150,000 clones, roughly 90% seen once, with about 3.6% in the top ten. The sample in question was peripheral blood, obtained 28 days after the second AZD1222 dose. These receptors were collected from an adult who received the AZD1222 COVID-19 vaccine.

The genes are TRBV1 and TRBJ2-7. TRBV1 is labeled a pseudogene. This CDR3 is built from 11 residues. CDR3 in DNA: TGCACCAGCAGCCGCTGTGCCGAGCAGTACTTC. It yields the protein CTSSRCAEQYF.

CDR3 bases: TGTGCCAGTAGTATAGCGGGAGGGCCCCGCGGGGAGCAGTACTTC. This gives the protein CASSIAGGPRGEQYF. The chain couples TRBV19 to TRBJ2-7; 8 bases align to TRBD2. CDR3 length: 15 amino acids. Germline V CDR1 and CDR2: LNHDA, SQIVND (reference sequence). V was pared by 1 base and J by 7 bases, with 9 bases of the junction left unmatched.

The genes are TRBV6-2 or TRBV6-3 and TRBJ2-7; D remains ambiguous. Trimming pared 7 bases from V and 3 bases from J, leaving 16 bases between. Germline-derived CDR1 and CDR2 are MNHEY and SVGEGT. The CDR3 consists of 14 residues. CDR3 loop: CASTPRTEVYEQYF. CDR3 sequence (DNA): TGTGCCAGCACCCCGCGGACGGAAGTCTACGAGCAGTACTTC.

A single count supports this clone. The J gene is TRBJ1-2, the V gene TRBV7-9; D is uncertain. The ends were cut back, 11 bases at V and 3 bases at J, with 13 bases in the middle. In germline, CDR1 is SEHNR, CDR2 FQNEAQ (reference sequence). The CDR3 is 12 residues long. The CDR3 reads CALAPMDYGYTF. CDR3 coding DNA: TGTGCCTTAGCACCTATGGACTATGGCTACACCTTC.

This clone was counted once. The rearrangement links TRBV15 to TRBJ1-2; 8 nucleotides match TRBD1. Germline-derived CDR1 and CDR2 are LNHNV and YYDKDF (reference sequence). V dropped 0 bases and J dropped 5; count of bases not matched to a gene: 8. The CDR3 consists of 16 residues. The CDR3, as DNA: TGTGCCACCAGCAGAGAATTAGGACAGGGTTGGTATGGCTACACCTTC. It is translated as CATSRELGQGWYGYTF.

The CDR3 DNA reads as TGTGCCAGTAGTATCGACGGCCTGCGGGCCTATGGCTACACCTTC. This sequence encodes CASSIDGLRAYGYTF. This chain joins TRBV19 and TRBJ1-2; no definite D call. The CDR3 spans 15 residues. Germline CDR1 LNHDA, CDR2 SQIVND (reference sequence). Trimming cost V 3 bases and J 4 bases, with 15 bases left between them.

This chain joins TRBV4-1 and TRBJ1-1, with a possible D match to TRBD1 (6 bases). CDR1 and CDR2 (germline): MGHRA, YSYEKL. Trimming left V 0 bases short and J 3 bases short, with 17 bases between. This CDR3 has 17 amino acids. CDR3 amino acids: CASSQEGATGMHTEAFF. In DNA form, the CDR3 reads TGCGCCAGCAGCCAAGAGGGGGCCACAGGGATGCACACTGAAGCTTTCTTT.

CDR3 nucleotides: TGCGCCAGCAGTGGGGACAGACCCACCGGGGAGCTGTTTTTT. Its translation is CASSGDRPTGELFF. The chain joins TRBV10-1 to TRBJ2-2, with TRBD1 matching over 7 bases. Trimming took 4 bases from V and 4 from J; bases not matched to a gene: 3. The CDR3 length is 14 residues. The germline gives CDR1 WNHNN, CDR2 SYGVQD (reference sequence).

The rearrangement joins TRBV30 to TRBJ1-3; D ambiguous. The CDR3 loop spans 15 amino acids. The V gene's germline CDR1 is GTSNPN and CDR2 SVGIG (reference sequence). Trimming took 7 bases from V and 2 from J, leaving 18 bases between them. The chain's CDR3 is CAFQTLSAAGNTIYF. The DNA of the CDR3 is TGTGCCTTCCAAACTCTATCCGCCGCTGGAAACACCATATATTTT.

The rearrangement joins TRBV5-1 to TRBJ1-1, with TRBD1 identical over 9 bases. Looked up from germline, CDR1 is SGHRS and CDR2 is YFSETQ. This CDR3 contains 15 residues. V trimming: 4 bases; J trimming: 3 bases; junction bases outside the gene matches: 7. The CDR3 DNA sequence: TGCGCCAGCAGCACGCGACAGGGGGGCTACACTGAAGCTTTCTTT. This sequence encodes CASSTRQGGYTEAFF.

Only one count was recorded for this clone. The genes are TRBV19 and TRBJ1-1; D is unresolved. The germline V and J ends were trimmed by 3 bases and 1 base, with 12 bases remaining between them. Looked up from germline, CDR1 is LNHDA and CDR2 is SQIVND (reference sequence). This CDR3 contains 15 residues. CDR3 bases: TGTGCCAGTAGTATCCGGGCAGGAAGGAACACTGAAGCTTTCTTT. It encodes CASSIRAGRNTEAFF.

The chain is built from TRBV5-1 and TRBJ2-1, with unresolved D. V lost 0 bases and J 2 bases, leaving 6 bases between the germline ends. This CDR3 is built from 14 residues. Germline V gene data show CDR1 as SGHRS and CDR2 as YFSETQ. The CDR3 reads CASSLGQTYNEQFF. The CDR3 bases are TGCGCCAGCAGCTTGGGCCAGACCTACAATGAGCAGTTCTTC.

This CDR3 is CSAGPGGAFF. CDR3 sequence (DNA): TGCAGTGCTGGACCCGGGGGAGCTTTCTTT. J is TRBJ1-1 and V is TRBV20-1; weak D call: TRBD1 (5 bases). CDR3 length: 10 amino acids. Germline CDR1 DFQATT, CDR2 SNEGSKA (reference sequence). V was trimmed by 5 bases and J by 10 bases, leaving 11 bases between them.

This chain links TRBV20-1 with TRBJ1-3, with D possibly matching TRBD1 (5 bases). This CDR3 comprises 13 residues. The V gene lost 3 bases and the J gene lost 4 bases, with 10 bases spanning the gap. The germline V gene encodes CDR1 DFQATT and CDR2 SNEGSKA (reference sequence). The CDR3 DNA reads as TGCAGTGCTAGTAGTCAGGGAGGAAACACCATATATTTT. It yields the protein CSASSQGGNTIYF.

CDR3 in DNA: TGTGCCAGCAGTCTCAGACGTGGGACCCAGTACTTC. Translating it yields CASSLRRGTQYF. J is TRBJ2-5 and V is TRBV12-3 or TRBV12-4; D call uncertain. The length of the CDR3 is 12 residues. Between the trimmed V and J ends, which lost 5 bases and 7 bases, there was a span of 11 bases.